The sequence of this T cell receptor beta chain was determined in a study of beta chain features in type 1 diabetes. In this sample, this clone turned up a few times. Its target is unknown. The entirety of the isolated RNA underwent reverse transcription, so expressed TCRB transcripts were sequenced. Sequencing used immunoSEQ multiplex PCR; TCRdb keeps in-frame clones, though not all of them. Here the sample spans hundreds of thousands of clones, around an eighth being singletons. Study-wide results and limits: For Type 1 diabetes patients, all four CD4+ subsets carried TCRB CDR3s that were moderately but significantly shorter.

The CDR3 has 15 amino acids. The V gene end was trimmed by 6 bases and the J gene end by 6 bases; junction bases not matched to a gene: 5. Germline V CDR1 and CDR2: SNHLY, FYNNEI. Sequenced material: naive CD4+ T cells from blood. V and J are TRBV2 and TRBJ2-2; 12 bases map to TRBD2. The receptor comes from a man aged 18 to 30 with type 1 diabetes. CDR3 DNA: TGTGCCAGCAGCCCCCGGACTAGCGGGGCCGGGGAGCTGTTTTTT. Encoded protein: CASSPRTSGAGELFF.